This T cell receptor (beta chain) originates from a study of T cell responses to AZD1222 COVID-19 vaccine. Assay: immunoSEQ multiplex PCR; the TCRdb copy retains only in-frame clones and omits some. This table holds 150,000 to 250,000 clones, approximately 89% found once. CDR3 length: 13 amino acids. Germline V gene data show CDR1 as SGHRS and CDR2 as YFSETQ. Germline trimming cut 4 bases from V and 8 bases from J; bases unmatched to any gene: 7. The V call is TRBV5-1, the J call TRBJ1-2, with 8 bases fitting TRBD1. The sequenced sample was peripheral blood, obtained 28 days after the second AZD1222 dose. The TCR originated in an adult who received the AZD1222 COVID-19 vaccine. CDR3 protein: CASSIKTGDGYTF. CDR3 nucleotides: TGCGCCAGCAGCATTAAGACAGGGGACGGCTACACCTTC.